Presented here are 25 T cell receptor beta chains from one specimen sequenced in a study of T cell responses to AZD1222 COVID-19 vaccine. Clones were read by immunoSEQ multiplex PCR, and TCRdb kept only the in-frame ones, dropping some. The sample holds 150,000 or so clones; about 86% are singletons and the top ten take roughly 5.8%. The sample in question was peripheral blood, obtained on day 0 of MenACWY control vaccination. The source of these receptors is an adult in good health.

V usage is TRBV18 and J usage is TRBJ1-4; no reliable D call. The CDR3 spans 15 residues. V gave up 3 bases and J gave up 8 bases, with 16 bases separating them. Looked up from germline, CDR1 is KGHSH and CDR2 is LQKENI. The CDR3 sequence: CASSPAALGLEKLFF. DNA for the CDR3: TGTGCCAGCTCACCGGCAGCACTGGGCCTCGAAAAACTGTTTTTT.

The CDR3 region has the DNA TGTGCCTGGATACTAACGAGGGCTTGGGGGCTAGTAGATGGCTACACCTTC. It specifies CAWILTRAWGLVDGYTF. The rearrangement joins TRBV30 to TRBJ1-2; D perhaps matches TRBD1 (6 bases). The CDR3 sequence is 17 residues long. Looked up from germline, CDR1 is GTSNPN and CDR2 is SVGIG (reference sequence). V was cut by 4 bases and J by 6 bases, with 27 bases left in between. Using reference TRBV30 and TRBJ1-2 for the parts outside the CDR3, the full variable domain is SQTIHQWPATLVQPVGSPLSLECTVEGTSNPNLYWYRQAAGRGLQLLFYSVGIGQISSEVPQNLSASRPQDRQFILSSKKLLLSDSGFYLCAWILTRAWGLVDGYTFGSGTRLTVV.

Of note for this clone: Within the sample, other DNA sequences also encode this same CDR3. J is TRBJ2-7 and V is TRBV5-1; TRBD1 is a possible D gene (6 bases). V was trimmed by 2 bases and J by 4 bases, leaving 10 bases between them. Per germline, CDR1 SGHRS and CDR2 YFSETQ. This CDR3 has 13 residues. CDR3 DNA: TGCGCCAGCAGCTTAAGTACAGGGTACGAGCAGTACGTC. It specifies CASSLSTGYEQYV.

This chain links TRBV20-1 with TRBJ2-1; D is unclear. Germline assignment: CDR1 DFQATT and CDR2 SNEGSKA (reference sequence). The CDR3 covers 11 residues. This CDR3 reads CTQALGNEQFF. The CDR3 DNA sequence: TGCACCCAAGCCTTGGGGAATGAGCAGTTCTTC.

This clone was picked up one time. This chain connects TRBV19 to TRBJ2-7; D may be TRBD2 (6 bases). V was pared by 6 bases and J by 3 bases, with 18 bases between. The CDR3 totals 15 residues. Germline-derived CDR1 and CDR2 are LNHDA and SQIVND (reference sequence). The DNA of the CDR3 is TGTGCCAGTAGGCTCGGGAGTAGCGGAAACTACGAGCAGTACTTC. It encodes CASRLGSSGNYEQYF.

The chain is built from TRBV5-3 and TRBJ2-4; D is unclear. TRBV5-3 is an ORF for which the function is uncertain. The CDR3 contains 16 residues. V was clipped by 5 bases and J by 0 bases, with 15 bases between them. CDR3 protein: CARRQELDLAKNIQYF. In DNA form, the CDR3 reads TGTGCCAGAAGACAAGAATTGGACCTAGCCAAAAACATTCAGTACTTC.

The chain recombines TRBV18 with TRBJ1-3, with 7 bases lining up with TRBD1. CDR3 length equals 13 residues. The germline V gene encodes CDR1 KGHSH and CDR2 LQKENI. The junction had 5 bases not matched to a gene; V was cut back by 8 bases and J by 4 bases. CDR3 sequence (DNA): TGTGCCAGCACTACAGGGGTAGGAAACACCATATATTTT. It specifies CASTTGVGNTIYF.

The V call is TRBV19, the J call TRBJ1-6; TRBD1 is a possible D gene (6 bases). This CDR3 region has 14 residues. The germline CDR1 and CDR2 sequences are LNHDA and SQIVND (reference sequence). With 3 bases removed from V and 6 bases from J, the gap between germline ends came to 9 bases. The CDR3 region is CASSIQGTNSPLHF. In DNA form, the CDR3 reads TGTGCCAGTAGTATCCAGGGGACTAATTCACCCCTCCACTTT.

The chain has TRBV5-6 and TRBJ1-1; D possibly corresponds to TRBD1 (5 bases). The CDR3 contains 13 residues. Looked up from germline, CDR1 is SGHDT and CDR2 is YYEEEE. Trimming left V 5 bases short and J 1 base short, with 9 bases between. DNA of the CDR3: TGTGCCAGCAGGCCGGGGGGGAACACTGAAGCTTTCTTT. Its translation is CASRPGGNTEAFF. Full variable domain (remainder filled in from reference TRBV5-6 and TRBJ1-1): DAGVTQSPTHLIKTRGQQVTLRCSPKSGHDTVSWYQQALGQGPQFIFQYYEEEERQRGNFPDRFSGHQFPNYSSELNVNALLLGDSALYLCASRPGGNTEAFFGQGTRLTVV.

The chain couples TRBV6-6 to TRBJ1-1; 7 bases match TRBD1. V shed 5 bases, J shed 1 base, and the junction held 4 bases outside the gene matches. This CDR3 contains 14 residues. Germline V gene sequence: CDR1 MNHNY, CDR2 SVGAGI (reference sequence). The DNA for the CDR3 is TGTGCCAGCAGTGACAGGGCCGCGAACACTGAAGCTTTCTTT. Protein product: CASSDRAANTEAFF.

J is TRBJ1-1 and V is TRBV7-9; D gene ambiguous. The CDR3 is 11 residues long. Trimming cost V 5 bases and J 7 bases, with 8 bases left between them. Looked up from germline, CDR1 is SEHNR and CDR2 is FQNEAQ (reference sequence). The CDR3 here is CASSQSLEAFF. The CDR3 DNA reads as TGTGCCAGCAGCCAGAGTCTTGAAGCTTTCTTT.

This chain connects TRBV5-1 to TRBJ1-4; D is ambiguous. CDR1 is SGHRS, CDR2 YFSETQ, per germline. V gave up 0 bases and J gave up 7 bases, with 13 bases separating them. This CDR3 has 15 residues. The CDR3 region is CASSLDARKGEKLFF. For the CDR3, the DNA is TGCGCCAGCAGCTTGGATGCCAGGAAGGGTGAAAAACTGTTTTTT.

A few counts support this clone. The chain links TRBV27 to TRBJ2-5, with 14 bases aligning to TRBD2. Germline assignment: CDR1 MNHEY and CDR2 SMNVEV (reference sequence). V was pared by 3 bases and J by 4 bases, with 4 bases of the junction left unmatched. This CDR3 is built from 16 residues. The CDR3 here is CASSFAGLAGVETQYF. Written as DNA, the CDR3 is TGTGCCAGCAGTTTCGCGGGACTAGCGGGGGTAGAGACCCAGTACTTC.

This chain connects TRBV30 to TRBJ1-2, with D possibly TRBD1 on 5 matching bases. Looked up from germline, CDR1 is GTSNPN and CDR2 is SVGIG (reference sequence). The V end lost 0 bases, the J end lost 8 bases, and 7 bases lay between the germline ends. The CDR3 is made up of 11 amino acids. This CDR3 reads CAWSVGVGYTF. DNA for the CDR3: TGTGCCTGGAGTGTAGGGGTAGGCTACACCTTC.

This chain connects TRBV7-3 to TRBJ1-1; TRBD1 matches at 9 bases. Germline V gene sequence: CDR1 SGHTA, CDR2 FQGTGA. The V gene end was trimmed by 5 bases and the J gene end by 1 base; junction bases not matched to a gene: 2. The CDR3 sequence is 14 residues long. In nucleotides, the CDR3 is TGTGCCAGCAGCATGGGACAGGGGAACACTGAAGCTTTCTTT. Translation gives CASSMGQGNTEAFF.

The chain recombines TRBV7-3 with TRBJ2-1; TRBD2 matches 11 bases. The germline gives CDR1 SGHTA, CDR2 FQGTGA. V was clipped by 5 bases and J by 9 bases; unmatched bases: 9. CDR3 length: 15 amino acids. CDR3 coding DNA: TGTGCCAGCAGCCGGGCGGGACTAGCGGTGACTGAGCAGTTCTTC. It translates to CASSRAGLAVTEQFF.

The genes are TRBV5-1 and TRBJ1-3, with a tentative D call TRBD1 (6 bases). Germline V CDR1 and CDR2: SGHRS, YFSETQ. The CDR3 is made up of 16 amino acids. The germline V and J ends were trimmed by 4 bases and 0 bases, with 14 bases remaining between them. The CDR3 nucleotides read TGCGCCAGCAGCGTCCCCCAGGGGAGCTCTGGAAACACCATATATTTT. Encoded protein: CASSVPQGSSGNTIYF.

The chain combines TRBV3-1 (or the pseudogene TRBV3-2) with TRBJ2-2; weak D call: TRBD2 (6 bases). The CDR3 has 14 residues. Germline CDR1 is LGHDT and CDR2 is YNNKEL (reference sequence). The CDR3 reads CASRRDRNTGELFF. In DNA form, the CDR3 reads TGTGCTAGTCGGAGGGACCGGAACACCGGGGAGCTGTTTTTT.

The chain recombines TRBV6-5 with TRBJ2-2; 11 bases line up with TRBD1. The CDR3 is 15 amino acids. The trim removed 7 bases at V and 5 bases at J, leaving 6 bases unmatched. Looked up from germline, CDR1 is MNHEY and CDR2 is SVGAGI. For the CDR3, the DNA is TGTGCCAGCACCGGACAGGGGGCCGGAACCGGGGAGCTGTTTTTT. This codes for CASTGQGAGTGELFF.

The chain carries TRBV24-1 and TRBJ2-7; possible D gene TRBD2, 5 bases. Looked up from germline, CDR1 is KGHDR and CDR2 is SFDVKD. V was cut by 7 bases and J by 0 bases, with 6 bases left in between. The CDR3 loop spans 12 amino acids. This chain's CDR3 is CATSRDSYEQYF. CDR3 bases: TGTGCCACCAGCCGGGACTCCTACGAGCAGTACTTC.

In its sample, this clone was seen a few times. This chain uses TRBV24-1 with TRBJ2-2; 13 nucleotides align to TRBD2. This CDR3 has 19 amino acids. CDR1 is KGHDR, CDR2 SFDVKD, per germline. Germline trimming cut 3 bases from V and 3 bases from J; bases unmatched to any gene: 9. The CDR3 bases are TGTGCCACCAGTGATGAACTAGCGGGGGGGCCCGTTGACACCGGGGAGCTGTTTTTT. Protein: CATSDELAGGPVDTGELFF.

The gene calls are TRBV7-2 and TRBJ1-5; no definite D call. The V gene lost 5 bases and the J gene lost 1 base, with 15 bases spanning the gap. There are 16 residues in the CDR3. Germline V gene sequence: CDR1 SGHTA, CDR2 FQGNSA. The CDR3 loop is CASSAGEVGSNQPQHF. In DNA form, the CDR3 reads TGTGCCAGCAGCGCCGGTGAGGTGGGGAGCAATCAGCCCCAGCATTTT.

This clone was picked up a small number of times. V usage is TRBV7-9 and J usage is TRBJ1-2; TRBD1 matches at 10 bases. The CDR3 loop spans 15 amino acids. The V and J ends lost 5 bases and 4 bases, in that order; junction bases with no gene match: 7. From germline, CDR1 is SEHNR and CDR2 FQNEAQ (reference sequence). DNA of the CDR3: TGTGCCAGCAGCGCTGGGACAGGGGATACCTATGGCTACACCTTC. The encoded protein is CASSAGTGDTYGYTF.

The genes are TRBV27 and TRBJ2-6, with D tentatively TRBD1 (5 bases). V was clipped by 2 bases and J by 4 bases, with 12 bases between them. The CDR3 has 16 amino acids. CDR1 MNHEY and CDR2 SMNVEV come from the germline V gene (reference sequence). The CDR3: CASSLGSGSGANVLTF. In DNA form, the CDR3 reads TGTGCCAGCAGTTTAGGTTCAGGGTCCGGGGCCAACGTCCTGACTTTC.

The chain is built from TRBV5-4 and TRBJ2-6, with no clear D. In germline, CDR1 is SGHNT, CDR2 YYREEE (reference sequence). The CDR3 totals 13 residues. V lost 4 bases to trimming and J lost 2 bases, with 4 bases between them. In nucleotides, the CDR3 is TGTGCCAGCAGCGAAGCTGGGGCCAACGTCCTGACTTTC. Translated: CASSEAGANVLTF. Filled out from reference TRBV5-4 and TRBJ2-6, the complete variable domain reads ETGVTQSPTHLIKTRGQQVTLRCSSQSGHNTVSWYQQALGQGPQFIFQYYREEENGRGNFPPRFSGLQFPNYSSELNVNALELDDSALYLCASSEAGANVLTFGAGSRLTVL.